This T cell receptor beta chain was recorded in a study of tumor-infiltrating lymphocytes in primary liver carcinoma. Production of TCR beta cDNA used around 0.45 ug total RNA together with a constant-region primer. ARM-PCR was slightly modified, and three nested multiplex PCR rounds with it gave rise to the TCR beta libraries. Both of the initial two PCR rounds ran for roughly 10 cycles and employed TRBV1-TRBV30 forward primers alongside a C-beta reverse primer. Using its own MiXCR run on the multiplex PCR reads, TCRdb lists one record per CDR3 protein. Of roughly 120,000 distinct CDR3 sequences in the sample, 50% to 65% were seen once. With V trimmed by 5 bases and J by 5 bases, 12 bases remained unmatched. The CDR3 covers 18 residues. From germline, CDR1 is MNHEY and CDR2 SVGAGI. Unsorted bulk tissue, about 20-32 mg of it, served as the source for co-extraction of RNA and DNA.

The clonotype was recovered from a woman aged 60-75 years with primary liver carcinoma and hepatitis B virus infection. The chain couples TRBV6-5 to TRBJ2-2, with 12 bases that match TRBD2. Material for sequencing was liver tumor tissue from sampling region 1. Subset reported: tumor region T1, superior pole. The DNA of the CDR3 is TGTGCCAGCAGTCCCCTAGCTAGCGGGAGGGTTCGAACCGGGGAGCTGTTTTTT. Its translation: CASSPLASGRVRTGELFF.